One and the same sample provided the 7 T cell receptor beta chains below, sequenced in a study of OX40 agonist ivuxolimab in advanced cancers. Assay used: immunoSEQ multiplex PCR; TCRdb lists only in-frame clones, some missing. The sample comprises fewer than 90,000 clones, more than 75% of which are singletons, and approximately 0.8% rests with the top ten. Material: CD4+ or CD8+ T cells sorted from blood, obtained in a trial of the OX40 agonist ivuxolimab. These receptors came from an adult with an advanced solid tumor such as melanoma, head and neck, liver or kidney cancer.

A single count supports this clone. The chain links TRBV20-1 to TRBJ2-7, with D possibly matching TRBD1 (6 bases). This CDR3 comprises 11 residues. V lost 4 bases and J 3 bases, leaving 7 bases between the germline ends. Germline V lookup: CDR1 DFQATT, CDR2 SNEGSKA (reference sequence). The CDR3: CSAKGGYEQYF. In DNA, the CDR3 is TGCAGTGCTAAAGGGGGCTACGAGCAGTACTTC.

The chain recombines TRBV5-1 with TRBJ2-1; D is unclear. The CDR3 totals 17 residues. The germline V gene has CDR1 SGHRS and CDR2 YFSETQ. V lost 1 base and J lost 0, with 14 bases in between. CDR3: CASSLWGSGGSYNEQFF. The CDR3 coding sequence is TGCGCCAGCAGCTTGTGGGGATCTGGCGGCTCCTACAATGAGCAGTTCTTC.

This clone is a singleton in its sample. The chain joins TRBV11-2 to TRBJ2-2; TRBD1 is a possible D gene (5 bases). There are 16 residues in the CDR3. V shed 5 bases and J shed 0 bases, with 13 bases lying between them. Germline V gene data show CDR1 as SGHAT and CDR2 as FQNNGV. CDR3: CASSGPGATNTGELFF. The CDR3 region has the DNA TGTGCCAGCAGCGGGCCTGGGGCCACGAACACCGGGGAGCTGTTTTTT.

The chain joins TRBV5-8 to TRBJ1-1, with D perhaps matching TRBD1 (6 bases). With 6 bases removed from V and 6 bases from J, the gap between germline ends came to 15 bases. Germline values: CDR1 SGHTS, CDR2 YDEGEE. The CDR3 covers 13 residues. CDR3 region: CASINQGRPEAFF. DNA of the CDR3: TGTGCCAGCATAAATCAGGGGCGTCCTGAAGCTTTCTTT.

The chain combines TRBV29-1 with TRBJ2-5; perhaps TRBD2 as D (7 bases). Germline-derived CDR1 and CDR2 are SQVTM and ANQGSEA. V was cut by 6 bases and J by 1 base, with 21 bases left in between. The length of the CDR3 is 16 residues. CDR3 protein: CSVGGRGTSGQETQYF. CDR3 sequence (DNA): TGCAGCGTGGGGGGGCGGGGTACCTCGGGCCAAGAGACCCAGTACTTC.

The CDR3 DNA reads TGTGCCAGCTCACTGGATGCAGGGTTTCTTAATGAAAAACTGTTTTTT. The encoded protein is CASSLDAGFLNEKLFF. This chain links TRBV18 with TRBJ1-4, with D tentatively TRBD1 (5 bases). The germline gives CDR1 KGHSH, CDR2 LQKENI. With 4 bases removed from V and 4 bases from J, the gap between germline ends came to 16 bases. The CDR3 has 16 amino acids. The variable domain in full, with the rest retrieved from reference TRBV18 and TRBJ1-4, is NAGVMQNPRHLVRRRGQEARLRCSPMKGHSHVYWYRQLPEEGLKFMVYLQKENIIDESGMPKERFSAEFPKEGPSILRIQQVVRGDSAAYFCASSLDAGFLNEKLFFGSGTQLSVL.

V usage is TRBV5-1 and J usage is TRBJ2-3; TRBD1 matches at 8 bases. From germline, CDR1 is SGHRS and CDR2 YFSETQ. The CDR3 consists of 14 residues. With V trimmed by 4 bases and J by 4 bases, 5 bases remained unmatched. This CDR3 is CASSHGQGPDTQYF. DNA for the CDR3: TGCGCCAGCAGCCACGGACAGGGCCCAGATACGCAGTATTTT.